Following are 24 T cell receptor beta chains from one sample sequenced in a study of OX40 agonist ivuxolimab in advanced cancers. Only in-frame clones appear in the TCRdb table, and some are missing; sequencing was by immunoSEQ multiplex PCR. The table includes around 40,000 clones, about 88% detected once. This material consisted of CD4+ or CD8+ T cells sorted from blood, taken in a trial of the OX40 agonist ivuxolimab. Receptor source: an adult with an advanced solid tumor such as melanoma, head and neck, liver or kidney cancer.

Here the CDR3 reads CASMPGQGTEAFF. The CDR3 region has the DNA TGTGCCAGCATGCCGGGGCAGGGCACTGAAGCTTTCTTT. This rearrangement joins TRBV28 to TRBJ1-1; possible D gene TRBD1, 5 bases. There are 13 residues in the CDR3. V lost 7 bases and J 4 bases, leaving 13 bases between the germline ends. Germline lookup yields CDR1 MDHEN and CDR2 SYDVKM.

The CDR3 region has the DNA TGTGCCAGCAGCTTAGAGGACTCATTGGAGACCCAGTACTTC. As protein: CASSLEDSLETQYF. The chain recombines TRBV7-9 with TRBJ2-5; TRBD2 might be the D (5 bases). The CDR3 consists of 14 residues. CDR1 is SEHNR, CDR2 FQNEAQ, per germline (reference sequence). Trimming took off 1 base at V and 5 bases at J, with 11 bases between the two ends.

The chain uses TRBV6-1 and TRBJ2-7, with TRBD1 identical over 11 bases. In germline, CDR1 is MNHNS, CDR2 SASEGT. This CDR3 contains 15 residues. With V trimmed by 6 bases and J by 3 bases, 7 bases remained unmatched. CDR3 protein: CASSPTGTGGYEQYF. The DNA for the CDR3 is TGTGCCAGCAGCCCAACCGGGACAGGGGGCTACGAGCAGTACTTC.

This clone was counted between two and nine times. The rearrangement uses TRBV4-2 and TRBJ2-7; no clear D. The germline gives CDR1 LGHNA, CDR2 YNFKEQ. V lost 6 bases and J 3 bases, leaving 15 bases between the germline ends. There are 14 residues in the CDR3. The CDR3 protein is CASREAGDVYEQYF. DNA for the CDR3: TGTGCCAGCAGAGAGGCTGGCGACGTCTACGAGCAGTACTTC.

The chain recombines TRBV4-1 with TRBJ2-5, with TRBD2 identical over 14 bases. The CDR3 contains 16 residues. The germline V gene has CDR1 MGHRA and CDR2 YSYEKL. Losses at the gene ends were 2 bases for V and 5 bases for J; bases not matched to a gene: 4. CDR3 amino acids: CASSQRTSGGMETQYF. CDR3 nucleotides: TGCGCCAGCAGCCAAAGGACTAGCGGGGGGATGGAGACCCAGTACTTC.

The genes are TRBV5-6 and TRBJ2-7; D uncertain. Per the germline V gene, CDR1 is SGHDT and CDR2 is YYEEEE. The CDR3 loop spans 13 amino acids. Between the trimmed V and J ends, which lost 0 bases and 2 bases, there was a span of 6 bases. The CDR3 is CASSLVVAYEQYF. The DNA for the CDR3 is TGTGCCAGCAGCTTGGTGGTCGCCTACGAGCAGTACTTC.

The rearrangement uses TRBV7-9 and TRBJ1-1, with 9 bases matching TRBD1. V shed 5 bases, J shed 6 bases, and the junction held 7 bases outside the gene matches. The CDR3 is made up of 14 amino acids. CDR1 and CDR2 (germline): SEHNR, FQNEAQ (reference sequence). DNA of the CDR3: TGTGCCAGCAGCCCCGGGACAGGGAGCGCTGAAGCTTTCTTT. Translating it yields CASSPGTGSAEAFF.

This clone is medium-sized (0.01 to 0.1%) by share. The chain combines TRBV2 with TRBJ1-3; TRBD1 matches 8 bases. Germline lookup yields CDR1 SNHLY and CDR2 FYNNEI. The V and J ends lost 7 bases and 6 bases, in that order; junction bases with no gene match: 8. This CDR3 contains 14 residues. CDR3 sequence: CASIFEQGENTIYF. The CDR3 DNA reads TGTGCCAGCATTTTCGAACAGGGGGAAAACACCATATATTTT.

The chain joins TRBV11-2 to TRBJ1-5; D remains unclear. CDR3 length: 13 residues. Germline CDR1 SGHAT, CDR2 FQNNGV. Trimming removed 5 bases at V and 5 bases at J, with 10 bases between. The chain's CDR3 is CASSQTAHQPQHF. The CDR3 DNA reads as TGTGCCAGCAGCCAAACAGCACATCAGCCCCAGCATTTT.

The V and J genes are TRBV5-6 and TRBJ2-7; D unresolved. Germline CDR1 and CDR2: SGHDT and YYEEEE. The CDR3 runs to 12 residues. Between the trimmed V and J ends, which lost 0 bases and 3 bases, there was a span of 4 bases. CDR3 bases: TGTGCCAGCAGCTTGGGTGGCTACGAGCAGTACTTC. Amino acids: CASSLGGYEQYF.

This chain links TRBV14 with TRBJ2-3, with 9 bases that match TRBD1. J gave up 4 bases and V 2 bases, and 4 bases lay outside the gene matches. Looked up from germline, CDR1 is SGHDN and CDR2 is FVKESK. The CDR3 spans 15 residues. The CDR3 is CASSQWDRESDTQYF. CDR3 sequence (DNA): TGTGCCAGCAGCCAATGGGACAGGGAGTCAGATACGCAGTATTTT.

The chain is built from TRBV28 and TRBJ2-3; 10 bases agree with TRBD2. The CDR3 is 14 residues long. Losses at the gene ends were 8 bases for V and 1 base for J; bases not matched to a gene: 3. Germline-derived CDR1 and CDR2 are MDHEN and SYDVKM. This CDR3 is CASLGTSGTDTQYF. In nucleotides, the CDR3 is TGTGCCAGCCTTGGGACTAGCGGCACAGATACGCAGTATTTT.

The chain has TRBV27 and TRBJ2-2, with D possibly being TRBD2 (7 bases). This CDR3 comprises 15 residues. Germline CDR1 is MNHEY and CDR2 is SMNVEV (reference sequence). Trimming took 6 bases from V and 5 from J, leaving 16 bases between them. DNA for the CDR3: TGTGCCAGCAGCATGGGGGGGGCGGATACCGGGGAGCTGTTTTTT. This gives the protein CASSMGGADTGELFF.

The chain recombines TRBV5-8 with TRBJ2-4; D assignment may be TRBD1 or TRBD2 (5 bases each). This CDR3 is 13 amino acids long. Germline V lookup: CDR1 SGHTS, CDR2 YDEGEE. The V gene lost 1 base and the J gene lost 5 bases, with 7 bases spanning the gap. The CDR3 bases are TGTGCCAGCAGCTTGTTGGGGGAAAACATTCAGTACTTC. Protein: CASSLLGENIQYF.

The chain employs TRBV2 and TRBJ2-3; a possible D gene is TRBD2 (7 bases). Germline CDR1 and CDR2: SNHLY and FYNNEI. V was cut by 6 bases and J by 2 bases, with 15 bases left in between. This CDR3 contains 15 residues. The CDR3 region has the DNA TGTGCCAGCAGCTCGGGGGGCAGGGCCACAGATACGCAGTATTTT. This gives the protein CASSSGGRATDTQYF.

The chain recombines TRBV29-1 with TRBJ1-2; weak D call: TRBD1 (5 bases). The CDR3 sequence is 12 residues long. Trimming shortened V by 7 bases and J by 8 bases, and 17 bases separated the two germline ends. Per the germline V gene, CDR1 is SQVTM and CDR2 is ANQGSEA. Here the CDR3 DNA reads TGCAGCGCCCCCCCAGGGCTCCACGGCTACACCTTC. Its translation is CSAPPGLHGYTF.

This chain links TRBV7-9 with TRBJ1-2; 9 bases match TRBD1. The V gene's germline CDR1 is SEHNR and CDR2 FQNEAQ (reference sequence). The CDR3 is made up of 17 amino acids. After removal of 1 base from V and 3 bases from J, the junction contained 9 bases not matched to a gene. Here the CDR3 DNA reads TGTGCCAGCAGCTTAGTAAAGGGACAGGGAGCAGACTATGGCTACACCTTC. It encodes CASSLVKGQGADYGYTF.

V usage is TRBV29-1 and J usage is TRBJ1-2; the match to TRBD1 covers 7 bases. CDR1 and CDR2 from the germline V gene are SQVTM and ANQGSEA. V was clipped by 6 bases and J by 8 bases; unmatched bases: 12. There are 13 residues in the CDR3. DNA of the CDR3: TGCAGCGTCGCCAGGGGGTCCTCGTCGGGCTACACCTTC. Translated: CSVARGSSSGYTF.

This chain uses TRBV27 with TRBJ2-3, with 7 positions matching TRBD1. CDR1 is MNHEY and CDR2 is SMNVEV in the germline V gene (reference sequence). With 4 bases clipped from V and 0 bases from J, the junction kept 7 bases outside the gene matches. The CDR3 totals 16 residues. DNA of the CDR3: TGTGCCAGCAGTTCCTACAGGGGTCTTAGCACAGATACGCAGTATTTT. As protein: CASSSYRGLSTDTQYF.

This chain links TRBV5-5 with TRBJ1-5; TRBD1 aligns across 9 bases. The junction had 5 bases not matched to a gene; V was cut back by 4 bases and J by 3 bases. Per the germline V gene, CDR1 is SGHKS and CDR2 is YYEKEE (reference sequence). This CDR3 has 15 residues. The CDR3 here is CASSRTGEVNQPQHF. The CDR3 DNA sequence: TGTGCCAGCAGCCGGACAGGGGAGGTCAATCAGCCCCAGCATTTT.

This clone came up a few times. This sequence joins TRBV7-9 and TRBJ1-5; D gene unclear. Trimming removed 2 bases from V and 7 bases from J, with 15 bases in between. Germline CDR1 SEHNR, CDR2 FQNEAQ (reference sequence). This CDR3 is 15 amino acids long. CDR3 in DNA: TGTGCCAGCAGCTTATGGGAAGAGGAAGGGCAGCCCCAGCATTTT. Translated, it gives CASSLWEEEGQPQHF.

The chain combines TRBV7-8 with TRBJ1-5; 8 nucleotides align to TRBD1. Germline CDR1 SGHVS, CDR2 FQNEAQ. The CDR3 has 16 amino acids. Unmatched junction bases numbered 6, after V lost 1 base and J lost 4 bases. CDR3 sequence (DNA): TGTGCCAGCAGCTTAGTTGCGACAGGGGTAAATCAGCCCCAGCATTTT. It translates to CASSLVATGVNQPQHF. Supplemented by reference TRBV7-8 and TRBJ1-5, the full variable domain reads GAGVSQSPRYKVAKRGQDVALRCDPISGHVSLFWYQQALGQGPEFLTYFQNEAQLDKSGLPSDRFFAERPEGSVSTLKIQRTQQEDSAVYLCASSLVATGVNQPQHFGDGTRLSIL.

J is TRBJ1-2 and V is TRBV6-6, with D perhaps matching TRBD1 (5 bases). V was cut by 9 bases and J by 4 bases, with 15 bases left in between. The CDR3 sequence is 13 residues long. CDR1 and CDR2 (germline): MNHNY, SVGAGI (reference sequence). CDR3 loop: CASEPGTSYGYTF. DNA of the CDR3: TGTGCCAGTGAACCCGGGACTTCCTATGGCTACACCTTC.

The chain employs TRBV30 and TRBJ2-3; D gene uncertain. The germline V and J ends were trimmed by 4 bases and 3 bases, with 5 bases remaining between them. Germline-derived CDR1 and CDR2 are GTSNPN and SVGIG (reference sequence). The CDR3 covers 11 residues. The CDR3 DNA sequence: TGTGCCTGGACGCCAACAGATACGCAGTATTTT. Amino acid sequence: CAWTPTDTQYF.